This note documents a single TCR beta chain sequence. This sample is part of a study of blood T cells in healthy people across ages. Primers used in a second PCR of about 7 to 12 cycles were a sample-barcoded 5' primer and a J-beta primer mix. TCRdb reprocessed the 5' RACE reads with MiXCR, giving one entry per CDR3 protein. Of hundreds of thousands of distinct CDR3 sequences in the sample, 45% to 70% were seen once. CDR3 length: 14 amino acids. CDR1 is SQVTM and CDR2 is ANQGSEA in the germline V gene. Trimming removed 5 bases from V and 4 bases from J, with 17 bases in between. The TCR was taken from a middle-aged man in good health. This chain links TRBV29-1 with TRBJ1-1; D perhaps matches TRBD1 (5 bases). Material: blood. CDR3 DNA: TGCAGCGTTATAGAGGGGCCCGTCGGCACTGAAGCTTTCTTT. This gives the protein CSVIEGPVGTEAFF. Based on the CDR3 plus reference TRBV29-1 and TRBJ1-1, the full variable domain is SAVISQKPSRDICQRGTSLTIQCQVDSQVTMMFWYRQQPGQSLTLIATANQGSEATYESGFVIDKFPISRPNLTFSTLTVSNMSPEDSSIYLCSVIEGPVGTEAFFGQGTRLTVV.